Listed below are T cell receptor beta chains from one sample, sequenced in a study of a mutant IDH1 vaccine in newly diagnosed glioma. The data were produced by immunoSEQ multiplex PCR, yet TCRdb's version contains in-frame clones alone and is incomplete. The data hold around 30,000 clones, with about four fifths observed a single time. No cognate antigen is known for these TCRs. The sequenced sample was PBMCs, obtained from a glioma patient whose treatment included an IDH1 peptide vaccine. Receptors originate from a man aged 40-55 years with glioma. Some clones in this sample may be carry-over from other donors' samples. Each CDR3 is given with its conserved first and last residue. A D gene is named only where the DNA matches it firmly. Rows may omit the clone size; those that give it use once, few, many or a size class.

V	D	size	J	CDR3	DNA
TRBV9	NA	NA	TRBJ1-4	CASSPGAPENEKLFF	TGTGCCAGCAGCCCTGGGGCGCCTGAGAATGAAAAACTGTTTTTT
TRBV1	NA	NA	TRBJ2-1	CTSSQGALEQFF	TGCACCAGCAGCCAAGGGGCACTTGAGCAGTTCTTC
TRBV20-1	NA	NA	TRBJ1-1	CSARWGTEAFF	TGCAGTGCGAGATGGGGAACTGAAGCTTTCTTT
TRBV11-2	NA	NA	TRBJ2-7	CASSPREDYEQYF	TGTGCCAGCAGCCCTCGTGAGGACTACGAGCAGTACTTC
TRBV4-3	TRBD1	NA	TRBJ1-2	CASSQVPDRVNGYTF	TGCGCCAGCAGCCAAGTCCCGGACAGGGTCAATGGCTACACCTTC
TRBV19	NA	once	TRBJ1-1	CASSPPAGQSNTEAFF	TGTGCCAGTAGCCCTCCCGCCGGACAGTCGAACACTGAAGCTTTCTTT
TRBV7-3	NA	NA	TRBJ1-2	CASSAMGGAEDGYTF	TGTGCCAGCAGCGCCATGGGGGGGGCCGAAGATGGCTACACCTTC
TRBV5-4	NA	NA	TRBJ1-6	CASSSPTNQGRSLHF	TGTGCCAGCAGCTCCCCTACCAACCAGGGACGATCCCTCCACTTT
TRBV15	NA	few	TRBJ2-7	CATSREGAGYEQYF	TGTGCCACCAGCAGAGAGGGTGCAGGGTACGAGCAGTACTTC
TRBV27	NA	NA	TRBJ2-5	CASSSRAQETQYF	TGTGCCAGCAGTTCCCGGGCCCAAGAGACCCAGTACTTC
TRBV5-5	NA	NA	TRBJ1-2	CASSLDPNYGYTF	TGTGCCAGCAGCTTGGATCCCAACTATGGCTACACCTTC
TRBV2	NA	NA	TRBJ1-5	CASSKSSANQPQHF	TGTGCCAGCAGCAAATCCAGTGCCAATCAGCCCCAGCATTTT
TRBV5-1	NA	NA	TRBJ1-1	CASSLAGFGNTEAFF	TGCGCCAGCAGCTTGGCAGGGTTTGGGAACACTGAAGCTTTCTTT
TRBV5-1	TRBD2	once	TRBJ2-7	CASSLRLAGVDEQYF	TGCGCCAGCAGCTTGCGACTAGCGGGGGTCGACGAGCAGTACTTC
TRBV7-7	NA	few	TRBJ2-2	CASRPRATGELFF	TGTGCCAGCAGACCTAGGGCCACCGGGGAGCTGTTTTTT
TRBV6-4	TRBD1	few	TRBJ2-3	CASSVGTGDTDTQYF	TGTGCCAGCAGTGTCGGGACAGGGGATACAGATACGCAGTATTTT
TRBV4-3	TRBD1	NA	TRBJ2-5	CASSQDGQGTQETQYF	TGCGCCAGCAGCCAAGACGGACAGGGGACCCAAGAGACCCAGTACTTC
TRBV19	TRBD1	few	TRBJ2-6	CASKQGDSSGANVLTF	TGTGCCAGTAAACAGGGGGATAGCTCTGGGGCCAACGTCCTGACTTTC
TRBV5-1	TRBD1	NA	TRBJ1-1	CASNTGEVNTEAFF	TGCGCCAGCAACACAGGGGAGGTGAACACTGAAGCTTTCTTT
TRBV9	NA	NA	TRBJ1-2	CASSVAQGYYTF	TGTGCCAGCAGCGTAGCCCAGGGGTATTACACCTTC
TRBV1	NA	NA	TRBJ1-5	CTSSPGTVNSNQPQHF	TGCACCAGCAGCCCCGGGACAGTTAATAGCAATCAGCCCCAGCATTTT
TRBV10-3	NA	NA	TRBJ2-7	CAISEGPGGFYEQYF	TGTGCCATCAGTGAGGGGCCAGGAGGGTTCTACGAGCAGTACTTC
TRBV4-3	NA	NA	TRBJ2-2	CASSQGTGRNTGELFF	TGCGCCAGCAGCCAAGGGACGGGAAGGAACACCGGGGAGCTGTTTTTT
TRBV5-4	TRBD1	NA	TRBJ2-2	CASSLGGPRDRGHTGELFF	TGTGCCAGCAGCTTGGGAGGCCCCCGGGACAGGGGGCACACCGGGGAGCTGTTTTTT
TRBV10-3	TRBD1	NA	TRBJ1-2	CAITEDRGRNYGYTF	TGTGCCATCACCGAAGACAGGGGGAGAAACTATGGCTACACCTTC
TRBV30	NA	NA	TRBJ1-2	CAWSVGQSSGGYTF	TGTGCCTGGAGTGTAGGACAGTCGTCCGGTGGCTACACCTTC